These T cell receptor beta chains were read from a single sample in a study of blood T cell repertoires in COVID-19. Assay: immunoSEQ multiplex PCR; the TCRdb copy retains only in-frame clones and omits some. Of about 240,000 clones listed, roughly 82% are singletons. The sequenced material came from peripheral blood. These receptors were collected from a woman aged 70-85 years with acute or convalescent COVID-19. CDR3s include the opening cysteine and the closing phenylalanine or tryptophan. Fields, in order: V gene, J gene, D gene, clone size, CDR3 length, CDR3 protein, CDR3 DNA. The D gene is left open where the match is weak. Only some rows state a clone size, as once, few, many or a class for expanded clones.

TRBV2	TRBJ1-5	.	.	14	CATRDTLGNQPQHF	TGTGCCACACGGGACACCTTAGGCAATCAGCCCCAGCATTTT
TRBV9	TRBJ1-5	.	.	13	CASSVSSNQPQHF	TGTGCCAGCAGCGTCAGTAGCAATCAGCCCCAGCATTTT
TRBV10-3	TRBJ1-1	.	.	12	CAISPSDTEAFF	TGTGCCATCAGTCCGAGTGATACTGAAGCTTTCTTT
TRBV7-9	TRBJ1-1	.	.	15	CASSLSMREGAGAFF	TGTGCCAGCAGCTTATCTATGAGGGAAGGAGCAGGAGCTTTCTTT
TRBV15	TRBJ2-7	.	.	15	CATSRDLPSQYEQYF	TGTGCCACCAGCAGAGATTTGCCTAGTCAGTACGAGCAGTACTTC
TRBV24-1	TRBJ2-3	.	.	15	CATSDHRVWGDTQYF	TGTGCCACCAGTGATCACAGGGTTTGGGGGGATACGCAGTATTTT
TRBV28	TRBJ2-2	.	.	17	CAIMGRPEKSNTGELFF	TGTGCCATCATGGGCCGACCCGAGAAATCGAACACCGGGGAGCTGTTTTTT
TRBV5-4	TRBJ2-7	.	.	15	CASSPAGTILYEQYF	TGTGCCAGCAGTCCAGCCGGGACAATTCTCTACGAGCAGTACTTC
TRBV6-5	TRBJ1-1	.	few	14	CASSYRWRGTEAFF	TGTGCCAGCAGTTACAGGTGGAGGGGCACTGAAGCTTTCTTT
TRBV4-3	TRBJ2-3	.	.	14	CASSQELSTDTQYF	TGCGCCAGCAGCCAAGAACTAAGCACAGATACGCAGTATTTT
TRBV6-2/TRBV6-3	TRBJ1-5	TRBD1	.	17	CASSSRGPAYSNQPQHF	TGTGCCAGCAGTTCCAGGGGGCCGGCTTATAGCAATCAGCCCCAGCATTTT
TRBV11-2	TRBJ2-1	.	.	17	CASSDSPGRGYSNEQFF	TGTGCCAGCAGCGATTCCCCGGGCAGGGGTTATTCAAATGAGCAGTTCTTC
TRBV6-1	TRBJ1-2	.	.	16	CASSARSSTGTYGYTF	TGTGCCAGCAGTGCCCGCTCCTCGACAGGAACCTATGGCTACACCTTC
TRBV7-9	TRBJ2-1	.	few	15	CASSLVRAQYNEQFF	TGTGCCAGCAGCTTAGTCAGGGCCCAATACAATGAGCAGTTCTTC
TRBV12-3/TRBV12-4	TRBJ2-5	.	few	13	CASSLGVRETQYF	TGTGCCAGCAGTTTAGGTGTGCGAGAGACCCAGTACTTC
TRBV3-1/TRBV3-2	TRBJ1-5	TRBD1	.	17	CASSQGDRGNINQPQHF	TGTGCCAGCAGCCAAGGGGACAGGGGGAATATCAATCAGCCCCAGCATTTT
TRBV28	TRBJ2-1	.	.	13	CASSFALAEEQFF	TGTGCCAGCAGTTTCGCGCTAGCTGAGGAGCAGTTCTTC
TRBV5-1	TRBJ1-1	TRBD1	.	14	CASSWDSSFTEAFF	TGCGCCAGCAGCTGGGACAGTAGTTTTACTGAAGCTTTCTTT
TRBV12-2	TRBJ1-6	.	once	17	CASRLPGTVFYNSPLHF	TGTGCAAGTCGGCTGCCGGGGACAGTTTTTTATAATTCACCCCTCCACTTT
TRBV5-6	TRBJ2-5	TRBD2	.	15	CASSLVASGGETQYF	TGTGCCAGCAGCTTGGTGGCTAGCGGGGGAGAGACCCAGTACTTC
TRBV28	TRBJ2-5	.	.	13	CASFGGVGETQYF	TGTGCCAGTTTTGGAGGGGTGGGAGAGACCCAGTACTTC
TRBV2	TRBJ2-2	TRBD1	.	13	CASRGQGTGELFF	TGTGCCAGCAGGGGACAGGGGACCGGGGAGCTGTTTTTT
TRBV19	TRBJ1-5	TRBD1	.	15	CASREDRGFNQPQHF	TGTGCCAGTAGAGAGGACAGGGGGTTCAATCAGCCCCAGCATTTT
TRBV15	TRBJ2-1	TRBD1	.	14	CATSIKQGYHEQFF	TGTGCCACCAGCATAAAACAGGGGTACCATGAGCAGTTCTTC
TRBV6-6	TRBJ2-1	TRBD2	.	13	CATRGTTYNEQFF	TGTGCCACGCGGGGGACCACCTACAATGAGCAGTTCTTC
TRBV6-5	TRBJ1-2	.	few	14	CASSYRTAHYGYTF	TGTGCCAGCAGTTACCGGACAGCCCACTATGGCTACACCTTC
TRBV5-1	TRBJ1-1	.	.	15	CASSFQGSMNTEAFF	TGCGCCAGCAGCTTCCAGGGGTCCATGAACACTGAAGCTTTCTTT
TRBV6-2/TRBV6-3	TRBJ2-1	.	.	15	CASSWFEGSYNEQFF	TGTGCCAGCAGTTGGTTCGAGGGCTCCTACAATGAGCAGTTCTTC
TRBV25-1	TRBJ1-1	.	.	14	CASSQQGRRTEAFF	TGTGCCAGCAGTCAACAGGGTAGAAGAACTGAAGCTTTCTTT
TRBV10-2	TRBJ1-5	TRBD1	.	12	CATRQGQQPQHF	TGCGCCACCCGACAGGGGCAACAGCCCCAGCATTTT
TRBV4-3	TRBJ2-7	.	.	14	CASSQGGTNYEQYF	TGCGCCAGCAGCCAGGGGGGTACGAACTACGAGCAGTACTTC
TRBV11-2	TRBJ1-2	.	.	13	CASSHQTGYGYTF	TGTGCCAGCAGCCACCAAACAGGCTATGGCTACACCTTC
TRBV3-1/TRBV3-2	TRBJ2-3	TRBD1	.	15	CASSQEQGLADTQYF	TGTGCCAGCAGCCAAGAACAGGGGTTGGCAGATACGCAGTATTTT
TRBV2	TRBJ2-7	.	.	14	CASIHDTSSYEQYF	TGTGCCAGCATCCACGACACTTCCTCCTACGAGCAGTACTTC
TRBV2	TRBJ1-3	TRBD1	.	15	CASSRQGITGNTIYF	TGTGCCAGCAGTCGACAGGGAATCACTGGAAACACCATATATTTT
TRBV3-1/TRBV3-2	TRBJ2-5	.	.	16	CASSQDQSTSLETQYF	TGTGCCAGCAGCCAAGATCAAAGCACTAGCCTAGAGACCCAGTACTTC
TRBV5-1	TRBJ1-4	TRBD1	.	15	CASSTGQAINEKLFF	TGCGCCAGCAGCACTGGACAGGCGATAAATGAAAAACTGTTTTTT
TRBV5-6	TRBJ2-5	TRBD1	.	16	CASSIPGTGAQETQYF	TGTGCCAGCAGCATTCCTGGGACAGGGGCCCAAGAGACCCAGTACTTC
TRBV7-7	TRBJ2-7	.	.	13	CASSLGGNHEQYF	TGTGCTAGCAGCTTGGGGGGTAACCACGAGCAGTACTTC
TRBV7-2	TRBJ1-2	.	.	16	CASSFSRRPGGYGYTF	TGTGCCAGCAGCTTTTCCCGCCGGCCCGGGGGCTATGGCTACACCTTC
TRBV19	TRBJ2-1	.	few	11	CASSTRDEQFF	TGTGCCAGTAGTACTAGAGATGAGCAGTTCTTC
TRBV27	TRBJ2-7	TRBD1	.	12	CASSQTGNEQYF	TGTGCCAGCAGTCAGACAGGGAACGAGCAGTACTTC
TRBV7-9	TRBJ2-7	TRBD1	.	15	CASSLGEGGYHEQYF	TGTGCCAGCAGCTTAGGGGAAGGGGGCTACCACGAGCAGTACTTC
TRBV7-2	TRBJ2-5	TRBD2	.	16	CASSPQTSGRLGTQYF	TGTGCCAGCAGCCCGCAGACTAGCGGGCGACTAGGGACCCAGTACTTC
TRBV5-1	TRBJ2-3	.	.	13	CASSFQVADTQYF	TGCGCCAGCAGCTTCCAGGTGGCAGATACGCAGTATTTT
TRBV7-2	TRBJ1-2	.	.	16	CASSLGPSGHLYGYTF	TGTGCCAGCAGCTTAGGGCCGTCCGGACACCTCTATGGCTACACCTTC
TRBV6-5	TRBJ1-6	TRBD1	once	13	CAGREGAGSPLHF	TGTGCCGGCAGGGAGGGGGCCGGCTCACCCCTCCACTTT
TRBV19	TRBJ1-1	.	.	16	CASSILDRLPDTEAFF	TGTGCCAGTAGTATATTAGACAGACTCCCGGACACTGAAGCTTTCTTT
TRBV3-1/TRBV3-2	TRBJ1-5	TRBD1	.	18	CASSQDEGGARSNQPQHF	TGTGCCAGCAGCCAAGATGAAGGGGGCGCGAGGAGCAATCAGCCCCAGCATTTT
TRBV15	TRBJ1-5	.	once	19	CATSRDSVSVARSNQPQHF	TGTGCCACCAGCAGAGATTCAGTTTCCGTAGCCCGGAGCAATCAGCCCCAGCATTTT
TRBV9	TRBJ1-3	TRBD1	.	17	CASSVETGDHSGNTIYF	TGTGCCAGCAGCGTAGAGACAGGGGATCACTCTGGAAACACCATATATTTT
TRBV15	TRBJ1-1	.	.	12	CATSRETAQVFF	TGTGCCACCAGCAGAGAGACGGCCCAGGTTTTCTTT